These 19 T cell receptor beta chains share one sample of origin, sequenced in a study of blood T cell repertoires in COVID-19. Method: immunoSEQ multiplex PCR; TCRdb's copy keeps in-frame clones and lacks some. The sample records around 260,000 clones, 70% to 90% being singletons. Sequences were obtained from PBMCs or T cells enriched from blood (not recorded which). These receptors were obtained from a woman in her 30s who had recovered from COVID-19.

This clone has just one count. The chain has TRBV5-1 and TRBJ2-1, with 12 positions matching TRBD2. Germline assignment: CDR1 SGHRS and CDR2 YFSETQ. This CDR3 contains 15 residues. With V trimmed by 3 bases and J by 3 bases, 1 base remained unmatched. The CDR3 loop reads CASSSTSGGYNEQFF. In nucleotides, the CDR3 is TGCGCCAGCAGCTCGACTAGCGGGGGCTACAATGAGCAGTTCTTC.

The genes are TRBV5-6 and TRBJ1-2, with 9 bases lining up with TRBD1. V gave up 0 bases and J gave up 4 bases; unmatched junction bases: 7. Germline-derived CDR1 and CDR2 are SGHDT and YYEEEE. CDR3 size: 16 residues. The DNA for the CDR3 is TGTGCCAGCAGCTTGGGGGGGACAGGGATCGGCTATGGCTACACCTTC. The encoded protein is CASSLGGTGIGYGYTF.

This clone was detected only once. The chain uses TRBV12-5 and TRBJ2-2; D might be TRBD2 (6 bases). Trimming took 8 bases from V and 6 from J, leaving 13 bases between them. The CDR3 has 13 residues. CDR1 LGHNT and CDR2 FRNRAP come from the germline V gene. The DNA of the CDR3 is TGTGCTAGTTCGGGGGAGCGGGCCGGGGAGCTGTTTTTT. Translating it yields CASSGERAGELFF. Together with reference TRBV12-5 and TRBJ2-2, the CDR3 gives the full variable domain: DARVTQTPRHKVTEMGQEVTMRCQPILGHNTVFWYRQTMMQGLELLAYFRNRAPLDDSGMPKDRFSAEMPDATLATLKIQPSEPRDSAVYFCASSGERAGELFFGEGSRLTVL.

This clone was detected a few times. The rearrangement joins TRBV7-8 to TRBJ2-7; 7 bases are shared with TRBD1. Looked up from germline, CDR1 is SGHVS and CDR2 is FQNEAQ. The CDR3 contains 15 residues. V shed 2 bases, J shed 3 bases, and the junction held 7 bases outside the gene matches. The CDR3 region has the DNA TGTGCCAGCAGCTTAACAAGCAGGGGGAACTACGAGCAGTACTTC. It specifies CASSLTSRGNYEQYF.

This sequence joins TRBV6-1 and TRBJ2-1; 8 nucleotides align to TRBD2. Germline values: CDR1 MNHNS, CDR2 SASEGT. This CDR3 contains 13 residues. Trimming took 7 bases from V and 7 from J; bases not matched to a gene: 6. CDR3 sequence: CASTPRGGNEQFF. Written as DNA, the CDR3 is TGTGCCAGCACCCCACGGGGGGGGAATGAGCAGTTCTTC.

The rearrangement links TRBV2 to TRBJ2-5, with 9 bases identical to TRBD1. From germline, CDR1 is SNHLY and CDR2 FYNNEI. J was trimmed by 2 bases and V by 11 bases; bases with no gene match: 12. The CDR3 is made up of 15 amino acids. The CDR3 bases are TGTGCCTTGGGACAGGGAGGTTTGAGTCAAGAGACCCAGTACTTC. Its translation: CALGQGGLSQETQYF.

The CDR3 DNA follows: TGTGCCAGCCAAAATTCAGGGACATTTTCCACCGGGGAGCTGTTTTTT. Translation gives CASQNSGTFSTGELFF. The chain is built from TRBV28 and TRBJ2-2; D perhaps matches TRBD1 (6 bases). Per germline, CDR1 MDHEN and CDR2 SYDVKM. V lost 8 bases to trimming and J lost 4 bases, with 20 bases between them. This CDR3 has 16 residues.

The chain is built from TRBV14 and TRBJ1-6; unclear D gene. Germline V gene lookup returns CDR1 SGHDN and CDR2 FVKESK. Trimming shortened V by 1 base and J by 3 bases, and 13 bases separated the two germline ends. The CDR3 extends over 17 amino acids. This CDR3 is CASSQVSGVGYNSPLHF. The CDR3 coding sequence is TGTGCCAGCAGCCAAGTATCGGGAGTTGGCTATAATTCACCCCTCCACTTT.

This chain uses TRBV28 with TRBJ2-5; 7 bases agree with TRBD2. After removal of 10 bases from V and 4 bases from J, the junction contained 6 bases not matched to a gene. Per the germline V gene, CDR1 is MDHEN and CDR2 is SYDVKM. This CDR3 has 12 residues. CDR3 nucleotides: TGTGCCACCGGGACTACGAGAGAGACCCAGTACTTC. Translating it yields CATGTTRETQYF.

V is TRBV27 and J is TRBJ2-1; the match to TRBD1 covers 7 bases. The length of the CDR3 is 14 residues. With 4 bases clipped from V and 5 bases from J, the junction kept 5 bases outside the gene matches. The germline V gene has CDR1 MNHEY and CDR2 SMNVEV (reference sequence). CDR3 coding DNA: TGTGCCAGCAGTTCGGGACAGAAAAACAATGAGCAGTTCTTC. This encodes CASSSGQKNNEQFF.

This CDR3 is CASSLGTGGIEQYF. The CDR3, as DNA: TGCGCCAGCAGCCTCGGGACAGGGGGAATCGAGCAGTACTTC. The chain has TRBV5-1 and TRBJ2-7; 11 positions agree with TRBD1. Germline assignment: CDR1 SGHRS and CDR2 YFSETQ. The J segment lost 6 bases and the V segment lost 4 bases, leaving 6 bases of the junction unmatched. The length of the CDR3 is 14 residues.

The V and J genes are TRBV7-3 and TRBJ2-7; 8 nucleotides align to TRBD2. CDR3 length equals 18 residues. V trimming: 1 base; J trimming: 1 base; junction bases outside the gene matches: 12. Germline V gene sequence: CDR1 SGHTA, CDR2 FQGTGA. For the CDR3, the DNA is TGTGCCAGCAGCTTAAACAGAGGGACCGGGACTAGATCCTACGAGCAGTACTTC. It translates to CASSLNRGTGTRSYEQYF.

V and J are TRBV27 and TRBJ1-2; TRBD1 might be the D (5 bases). Per germline, CDR1 MNHEY and CDR2 SMNVEV (reference sequence). This CDR3 contains 14 residues. The V end lost 6 bases, the J end lost 7 bases, and 18 bases lay between the germline ends. The CDR3 DNA sequence: TGTGCCAGCAGGCCTCGGGGGGTTCGTAGTGGCTACACCTTC. The encoded protein is CASRPRGVRSGYTF.

The gene calls are TRBV14 and TRBJ1-5; 8 bases match TRBD1. Unmatched junction bases numbered 11, after V lost 2 bases and J lost 5 bases. In germline, CDR1 is SGHDN, CDR2 FVKESK. The CDR3 length is 17 residues. CDR3 region: CASSQLPRDRYDQPQHF. The CDR3 nucleotides read TGTGCCAGCAGCCAACTCCCCAGGGACAGGTACGATCAGCCCCAGCATTTT. The variable domain in full, completed from reference TRBV14 and TRBJ1-5, reads EAGVTQFPSHSVIEKGQTVTLRCDPISGHDNLYWYRRVMGKEIKFLLHFVKESKQDESGMPNNRFLAERTGGTYSTLKVQPAELEDSGVYFCASSQLPRDRYDQPQHFGDGTRLSIL.

J is TRBJ2-2 and V is TRBV7-6; the D is unclear. Trimming removed 2 bases at V and 2 bases at J, with 6 bases between. CDR1 and CDR2 (germline): SGHVS, FNYEAQ. The CDR3 spans 14 residues. The CDR3 protein is CASSLNSNTGELFF. DNA of the CDR3: TGTGCCAGCAGCTTAAACAGTAACACCGGGGAGCTGTTTTTT.

CDR3 DNA: TGTGCCAGCAGCTTCGGCGGGGTCGCAGATACGCAGTATTTT. It specifies CASSFGGVADTQYF. J is TRBJ2-3 and V is TRBV7-6; a weak D match, TRBD2 (6 bases). V gave up 3 bases and J gave up 4 bases, with 11 bases separating them. The germline V gene encodes CDR1 SGHVS and CDR2 FNYEAQ. The CDR3 consists of 14 residues.

This chain links TRBV7-2 with TRBJ1-1; D may be TRBD1 (5 bases). V shed 1 base and J shed 10 bases, with 28 bases lying between them. Germline values: CDR1 SGHTA, CDR2 FQGNSA. The CDR3 runs to 18 residues. The CDR3: CASSLGWGGSGTKLGAFF. CDR3 in DNA: TGTGCCAGCAGCTTAGGATGGGGCGGGAGTGGTACGAAGCTCGGAGCTTTCTTT.

This clone occurred many times. The chain employs TRBV7-8 and TRBJ1-1; 8 nucleotides match TRBD1. The CDR3 spans 14 residues. Germline trimming cut 5 bases from V and 0 bases from J; bases unmatched to any gene: 2. Germline assignment: CDR1 SGHVS and CDR2 FQNEAQ. The CDR3, as DNA: TGTGCCAGCAGCCCGGACAGGGTGAACACTGAAGCTTTCTTT. Amino acids: CASSPDRVNTEAFF.

This clone was observed many times. V gene TRBV6-1 combines with J gene TRBJ1-2, with 9 bases aligning to TRBD1. This CDR3 is 14 amino acids long. CDR1 is MNHNS, CDR2 SASEGT, per germline. With V trimmed by 3 bases and J by 6 bases, 5 bases remained unmatched. CDR3 nucleotide sequence: TGTGCCAGCAGTGAGGGGACAGGGTGGGATGGCTACACCTTC. This codes for CASSEGTGWDGYTF.